The next 15 T cell receptor beta chains were all read from a single sample in a study of blood T cell repertoires in COVID-19. TCRdb's table, derived via immunoSEQ multiplex PCR, lists solely in-frame clones and lacks some. The repertoire holds over 200,000 clones, with about 85% as singletons. Sequenced material: peripheral blood. All receptors come from a woman of 80 years or more with active or convalescent COVID-19.

This chain uses TRBV29-1 with TRBJ2-3; maybe TRBD2 (6 bases). Trimming shortened V by 3 bases and J by 3 bases, and 19 bases separated the two germline ends. The germline V gene encodes CDR1 SQVTM and CDR2 ANQGSEA. The CDR3 extends over 16 amino acids. Here the CDR3 DNA reads TGCAGCGTTGACTCCCCCCGGAGGGCCTCGACAGATACGCAGTATTTT. Its translation: CSVDSPRRASTDTQYF.

This chain joins TRBV4-2 and TRBJ1-1; D gene unclear. The CDR3 spans 14 residues. Between the trimmed V and J ends, which lost 4 bases and 3 bases, there was a span of 12 bases. Germline V gene sequence: CDR1 LGHNA, CDR2 YNFKEQ. The CDR3 spells CASSRLDGDTEAFF. CDR3 sequence (DNA): TGTGCCAGCAGCCGCTTAGACGGGGACACTGAAGCTTTCTTT.

The chain couples TRBV14 to TRBJ2-2, with D unclear. Germline values: CDR1 SGHDN, CDR2 FVKESK. V was shortened by 1 base and J by 5 bases, with 11 bases between the two germline ends. CDR3 size: 15 residues. Here the CDR3 reads CASSQVVSHTGELFF. CDR3 coding DNA: TGTGCCAGCAGCCAAGTAGTTTCTCATACCGGGGAGCTGTTTTTT.

The V call is TRBV24-1, the J call TRBJ2-1, with D possibly being TRBD2 (6 bases). The CDR3 is made up of 15 amino acids. Trimming took 0 bases from V and 8 from J, leaving 13 bases between them. CDR1 and CDR2 from the germline V gene are KGHDR and SFDVKD. This CDR3 is CATSDLPRGTHEQFF. CDR3 nucleotide sequence: TGTGCCACCAGTGATTTGCCACGAGGGACTCATGAGCAGTTCTTC.

As concerns this clone: The CDR3 does not end in the conserved phenylalanine or tryptophan, so this is likely a read error. No DNA is shown, since the ends of the CDR3 on it are uncertain; the CDR3 is the one TCRdb lists. The rearrangement links TRBV10-3 to TRBJ2-7; the D call of TRBD2 is as the table states it, not checked on the DNA. CDR1 ENHRY and CDR2 SYGVKD come from the germline V gene. The CDR3 has 13 residues if both end residues are counted. CDR3 sequence: CAISENWGASGVI.

The chain is built from TRBV30 and TRBJ1-5; 9 nucleotides align to TRBD1. V shed 1 base and J 1 base; nucleotides not matched to a gene: 2. The CDR3 length is 15 residues. Germline lookup yields CDR1 GTSNPN and CDR2 SVGIG (reference sequence). The CDR3 reads CAWSGTGVSNQPQHF. DNA for the CDR3: TGTGCCTGGAGTGGGACAGGGGTGAGCAATCAGCCCCAGCATTTT.

This sequence joins TRBV7-9 and TRBJ2-1, with 7 bases identical to TRBD1. Germline values: CDR1 SEHNR, CDR2 FQNEAQ (reference sequence). This CDR3 comprises 14 residues. V trimming: 4 bases; J trimming: 5 bases; junction bases outside the gene matches: 5. The CDR3 nucleotides read TGTGCCAGCAGCTCGGGACAGTCCCACAATGAGCAGTTCTTC. This translates into CASSSGQSHNEQFF.

In its sample, this clone is medium-sized. The chain employs TRBV28 and TRBJ1-1; D remains unclear. V was pared by 2 bases and J by 4 bases, with 11 bases between. The CDR3 contains 14 residues. Germline CDR1 and CDR2: MDHEN and SYDVKM. The CDR3 here is CASSLEVGATEAFF. The CDR3 DNA follows: TGTGCCAGCAGTTTAGAGGTCGGTGCCACTGAAGCTTTCTTT. The variable domain in full, with the rest retrieved from reference TRBV28 and TRBJ1-1, is DVKVTQSSRYLVKRTGEKVFLECVQDMDHENMFWYRQDPGLGLRLIYFSYDVKMKEKGDIPEGYSVSREKKERFSLILESASTNQTSMYLCASSLEVGATEAFFGQGTRLTVV.

The V call is TRBV5-5, the J call TRBJ2-3, with D uncertain. The germline CDR1 and CDR2 sequences are SGHKS and YYEKEE (reference sequence). V shed 0 bases and J shed 6 bases, with 8 bases lying between them. The CDR3 is made up of 13 amino acids. The CDR3 bases are TGTGCCAGCAGCTTGGAGTTTGCGGATACGCAGTATTTT. It translates to CASSLEFADTQYF.

The J gene is TRBJ1-4, the V gene TRBV9; 7 positions agree with TRBD1. J gave up 8 bases and V 4 bases, and 11 bases lay outside the gene matches. Germline assignment: CDR1 SGDLS and CDR2 YYNGEE. The CDR3 extends over 15 amino acids. This chain's CDR3 is CASSSSGGSGEKLFF. The CDR3 bases are TGTGCCAGCAGCTCATCAGGGGGGTCGGGGGAAAAACTGTTTTTT.

This clone is a singleton in its sample. The chain joins TRBV5-4 to TRBJ1-2, with TRBD1 as a possible D gene (5 bases). With 2 bases removed from V and 4 bases from J, the gap between germline ends came to 12 bases. Germline assignment: CDR1 SGHNT and CDR2 YYREEE (reference sequence). CDR3 length: 14 residues. CDR3 DNA sequence: TGTGCCAGCAGCTTTGGCAGGGAAGGCTATGGCTACACCTTC. This codes for CASSFGREGYGYTF.

The gene calls are TRBV4-3 and TRBJ1-5; tentatively, D is TRBD1 (5 bases). The CDR3 is 16 amino acids. The V end was cut by 1 base, the J end by 2 bases, with 12 bases between. From germline, CDR1 is LGHNA and CDR2 YSLEER. The DNA for the CDR3 is TGCGCCAGCAGCCAAGTAACTGGGGCACGCAATCAGCCCCAGCATTTT. It yields the protein CASSQVTGARNQPQHF.

This clone was detected only once. V usage is TRBV30 and J usage is TRBJ1-2; a weak D match, TRBD1 (6 bases). The V end was cut by 3 bases, the J end by 2 bases, with 13 bases between. The germline V gene has CDR1 GTSNPN and CDR2 SVGIG (reference sequence). This CDR3 contains 14 residues. DNA for the CDR3: TGTGCCTGGAGCCGCTCCGGACAGAACTATGGCTACACCTTC. Protein: CAWSRSGQNYGYTF.

This chain joins TRBV29-1 and TRBJ2-5, with D perhaps TRBD2 (7 bases). Germline CDR1 reads SQVTM; CDR2 reads ANQGSEA. The CDR3 has 12 residues. Trimming removed 5 bases at V and 5 bases at J, with 12 bases between. CDR3 in DNA: TGCAGCGTTAAGTGGGGGGGCGAGACCCAGTACTTC. This gives the protein CSVKWGGETQYF.

This chain connects TRBV7-8 to TRBJ2-2, with D perhaps matching TRBD1 (6 bases). Germline CDR1 and CDR2: SGHVS and FQNEAQ. With 4 bases removed from V and 6 bases from J, the gap between germline ends came to 15 bases. The CDR3 is 15 amino acids. The CDR3 DNA sequence: TGTGCCAGCAGCTGGCCCCCAGGGGTGGCCGGGGAGCTGTTTTTT. The encoded protein is CASSWPPGVAGELFF.